A single sample is the source of the 19 T cell receptor beta chains below, sequenced in a study of OX40 agonist ivuxolimab in advanced cancers. Clones were read by immunoSEQ multiplex PCR, and TCRdb kept only the in-frame ones, dropping some. This table has some 99,000 clones, roughly nine tenths appearing once. The sample in question was CD4+ or CD8+ T cells sorted from blood, obtained in a trial of the OX40 agonist ivuxolimab. The receptors originated from an adult with an advanced solid tumor such as melanoma, head and neck, liver or kidney cancer.

The gene calls are TRBV5-6 and TRBJ1-2, with D maybe TRBD1 (5 bases). The germline CDR1 and CDR2 sequences are SGHDT and YYEEEE. Trimming left V 1 base short and J 6 bases short, with 10 bases between. This CDR3 is 13 amino acids long. The CDR3 coding sequence is TGTGCCAGCAGCTTGAGGGGTTTCCATGGCTACACCTTC. It is translated as CASSLRGFHGYTF.

V is TRBV11-2 and J is TRBJ1-4; TRBD1 might be the D (5 bases). The V and J ends lost 2 bases and 2 bases respectively, with 12 bases between them. The CDR3 length is 16 residues. Looked up from germline, CDR1 is SGHAT and CDR2 is FQNNGV. CDR3 sequence reads: CASSLRPGLTNEKLFF. CDR3 nucleotide sequence: TGTGCCAGCAGCTTACGGCCAGGGTTGACTAATGAAAAACTGTTTTTT.

This clone occurred once. The chain has TRBV11-3 and TRBJ1-1; TRBD1 agrees at 7 bases. Germline V gene data show CDR1 as SGHNT and CDR2 as YENEEA. V lost 4 bases to trimming and J lost 5 bases; unmatched junction nucleotides: 4. CDR3 length equals 13 residues. CDR3 amino acids: CASSSGGGTEAFF. The CDR3, as DNA: TGTGCCAGCAGCTCAGGGGGAGGGACTGAAGCTTTCTTT.

Worth noting for this clone: The sample contains more than one DNA sequence encoding this CDR3. The rearrangement joins TRBV5-1 to TRBJ2-7; D is ambiguous. The CDR3 totals 12 residues. Trimming took 2 bases from V and 5 from J, leaving 8 bases between them. Looked up from germline, CDR1 is SGHRS and CDR2 is YFSETQ. The CDR3 region has the DNA TGCGCCAGCAGCTTCGGCAGAAACGAGCAGTACTTC. Protein sequence: CASSFGRNEQYF.

This clone was seen a handful of times. CDR3 in DNA: TGTGCCAGCAGCCAAGGCCGAACAGATACGCAGTATTTT. Its protein is CASSQGRTDTQYF. V is TRBV4-2 and J is TRBJ2-3; no reliable D call. Trimming removed 1 base from V and 3 bases from J, with 5 bases in between. CDR3 length: 13 amino acids. Germline-derived CDR1 and CDR2 are LGHNA and YNFKEQ.

This clone was counted a few times. The chain links TRBV5-1 to TRBJ1-2; D uncertain. Germline CDR1 is SGHRS and CDR2 is YFSETQ. V lost 1 base and J 6 bases, leaving 13 bases between the germline ends. The CDR3 is 14 residues long. The CDR3 region is CASSLRPLENGYTF. The CDR3 nucleotides read TGCGCCAGCAGCTTGAGGCCGTTGGAAAATGGCTACACCTTC.

This sequence joins TRBV18 and TRBJ2-7, with D perhaps assigned TRBD1 or TRBD2 (5 bases each). Deletions cut 5 bases from V and 0 bases from J, with 14 bases between. Germline values: CDR1 KGHSH, CDR2 LQKENI. The CDR3 covers 15 residues. CDR3 region: CASSEGDRSSYEQYF. DNA of the CDR3: TGTGCCAGCTCAGAAGGGGACCGGAGCTCCTACGAGCAGTACTTC.

This chain joins TRBV6-1 and TRBJ2-6; tentatively, D is TRBD2 (5 bases). The CDR3 consists of 18 residues. Looked up from germline, CDR1 is MNHNS and CDR2 is SASEGT. V shed 2 bases and J shed 0 bases, with 14 bases lying between them. For the CDR3, the DNA is TGTGCCAGCAGTGAAATGAGTGGGCGGGCCTCTGGGGCCAACGTCCTGACTTTC. Protein sequence: CASSEMSGRASGANVLTF.

The rearrangement links TRBV9 to TRBJ2-1; D not certain. Trimming stripped 4 bases from V and 4 bases from J, with 9 bases between. CDR1 is SGDLS, CDR2 YYNGEE, per germline. The CDR3 contains 13 residues. The CDR3 nucleotides read TGTGCCAGCAGCCCGGGCCCTTACAATGAGCAGTTCTTC. It encodes CASSPGPYNEQFF. Full variable domain (rest looked up from reference TRBV9 and TRBJ2-1): DSGVTQTPKHLITATGQRVTLRCSPRSGDLSVYWYQQSLDQGLQFLIQYYNGEERAKGNILERFSAQQFPDLHSELNLSSLELGDSALYFCASSPGPYNEQFFGPGTRLTVL.

The rearrangement uses TRBV27 and TRBJ1-6; D is undetermined. The CDR3 totals 14 residues. V was cut by 3 bases and J by 6 bases, with 9 bases left in between. Germline CDR1 and CDR2: MNHEY and SMNVEV (reference sequence). CDR3 nucleotides: TGTGCCAGCAGTTTGGTGCCAGCTAATTCACCCCTCCACTTT. This codes for CASSLVPANSPLHF.

CDR3 nucleotides: TGTGCCAGTAGTCCCCGAGGGGGTGAGCAGTACTTC. Its translation: CASSPRGGEQYF. The chain combines TRBV19 with TRBJ2-7, with D perhaps matching TRBD1 (6 bases). V was pared by 5 bases and J by 7 bases, with 12 bases between. The length of the CDR3 is 12 residues. Germline CDR1 and CDR2: LNHDA and SQIVND (reference sequence).

The chain employs TRBV7-9 and TRBJ2-5; D is possibly TRBD1 or TRBD2 (6 bases each). V was pared by 7 bases and J by 5 bases, with 14 bases between. The V gene's germline CDR1 is SEHNR and CDR2 FQNEAQ (reference sequence). CDR3 length: 13 residues. The CDR3 region is CASIITGAETQYF. The CDR3 DNA follows: TGTGCCAGCATCATAACGGGGGCCGAGACCCAGTACTTC.

The chain joins TRBV9 to TRBJ2-3, with 10 bases that match TRBD1. The CDR3 sequence is 16 residues long. Unmatched junction bases numbered 3, after V lost 0 bases and J lost 2 bases. CDR1 and CDR2 (germline): SGDLS, YYNGEE. CDR3 sequence reads: CASSVEGQGNTDTQYF. The CDR3 DNA reads TGTGCCAGCAGCGTAGAGGGACAGGGGAACACAGATACGCAGTATTTT.

This clone appeared a few times. The J gene is TRBJ2-5, the V gene TRBV5-1; TRBD2 agrees at 9 bases. Trimming at V came to 0 bases and at J to 6 bases, leaving 6 bases not matched to a gene. There are 15 residues in the CDR3. Per germline, CDR1 SGHRS and CDR2 YFSETQ. In nucleotides, the CDR3 is TGCGCCAGCAGCTTGGAGGGCGGGGGGGCGAAGACCCAGTACTTC. Translating it yields CASSLEGGGAKTQYF.

This chain links TRBV2 with TRBJ1-2; 7 bases line up with TRBD1. The CDR3 extends over 13 amino acids. CDR1 is SNHLY, CDR2 FYNNEI, per germline. Trimming cost V 8 bases and J 3 bases; bases outside gene matches: 6. This CDR3 reads CASQPGTDYGYTF. CDR3 DNA: TGTGCCAGCCAACCCGGGACAGACTATGGCTACACCTTC.

The rearrangement joins TRBV7-2 to TRBJ2-1; D ambiguous. The V and J ends lost 6 bases and 8 bases respectively, with 8 bases between them. This CDR3 region has 11 residues. Germline V CDR1 and CDR2: SGHTA, FQGNSA. This CDR3 is CASSFADEQFF. The CDR3, as DNA: TGTGCCAGCAGTTTTGCGGATGAGCAGTTCTTC.

The rearrangement uses TRBV25-1 and TRBJ2-4, with a tentative D call TRBD2 (6 bases). CDR1 is MGHDK, CDR2 SYGVNS, per germline. CDR3 length: 11 residues. V lost 7 bases and J lost 15, with 16 bases in between. CDR3 in DNA: TGTGCCAGCACCTCTGGGGGAGGCCGGTACTTC. Residues: CASTSGGGRYF.

The V call is TRBV6-6, the J call TRBJ1-5, with a possible D match to TRBD1 (5 bases). The V gene lost 5 bases and the J gene lost 5 bases, with 7 bases spanning the gap. Germline V gene data show CDR1 as MNHNY and CDR2 as SVGAGI (reference sequence). The CDR3 contains 12 residues. In nucleotides, the CDR3 is TGTGCCAGCAGTCCAGGGCATCAGCCCCAGCATTTT. Encoded protein: CASSPGHQPQHF.

The rearrangement uses TRBV10-3 and TRBJ1-2; a possible D gene is TRBD1 (6 bases). Germline assignment: CDR1 ENHRY and CDR2 SYGVKD. V lost 3 bases, J lost 8 bases, and 19 bases lay in between. The CDR3 consists of 15 residues. The CDR3 DNA reads as TGTGCCATCAGTGACCCACAGGGAGGAAGAGAGGGCTACACCTTC. This gives the protein CAISDPQGGREGYTF.